These 10 T cell receptor beta chains came from one sample sequenced in a study of TET2 disruption in CD19-targeted CAR T cells. Some clones are missing from TCRdb's copy, which holds only in-frame ones; the method was immunoSEQ multiplex PCR. The table gives more than 25,000 clones; the top ten clones make up 1.9% of it. Treatment indicated: autologous CTL019 cells: CD19 CAR with 4-1BB and CD3 zeta domains. Antigens of these TCRs are unknown. The sequencing used CD8- CAR+ T cells sorted from cultured blood T cells, collected for CD19 CAR T cell therapy. Stated subset: CD8-negative CAR-positive T cells from the infusion product. These receptor sequences come from a man aged 65-85 years with chronic lymphocytic leukemia.

This clone is called medium-sized based on its frequency. The sequenced fragment ends 3 residues before the CDR3 boundary, so the rest is inferred from the germline J gene. This sequence joins TRBV7-9 and TRBJ1-5; D might be TRBD1 (6 bases). Germline CDR1 is SEHNR and CDR2 is FQNEAQ (reference sequence). Trimming took off 2 bases at V and 6 bases at J, with 8 bases between the two ends. The CDR3 has 13 residues. The sequenced CDR3 bases are TGTGCCAGCAGCTTACCACAGGGTCAGCCC. Its translation is CASSLPQGQP. The entire CDR3 reads CASSLPQGQPQHF.

In regard to this clone: The sequence runs out 3 residues before the end of the CDR3; the remainder is reconstructed from the germline J gene. This chain uses TRBV2 with TRBJ2-5; 11 bases are shared with TRBD2. The V segment lost 1 base and the J segment 3 bases; nucleotides outside the gene matches: 7. Germline lookup yields CDR1 SNHLY and CDR2 FYNNEI. This CDR3 contains 17 residues. The CDR3 region is CASSEGSSGGKKETQYF. The sequenced part of the CDR3 DNA is TGTGCCAGCAGTGAAGGGTCTAGCGGGGGGAAAAAAGAGACC.

Regarding this clone: The observed sequence ends 3 residues before the CDR3 terminus, with the missing tail filled in from the germline J gene. V gene TRBV27 combines with J gene TRBJ1-6; no definite D call. V was trimmed by 10 bases and J by 5 bases, leaving 18 bases between them. Per germline, CDR1 MNHEY and CDR2 SMNVEV (reference sequence). This CDR3 has 15 amino acids. Incomplete CDR3 DNA: TGTGCCACTACTATTCGGGGTCCAGATAATTCACCC. Translating gives CATTIRGPDNSP. The entire CDR3 is CATTIRGPDNSPLHF.

Of note for this clone: The CDR3 end falls 3 residues outside the read, so it is completed with the germline J gene. This chain links TRBV15 with TRBJ2-1; a possible D gene is TRBD1 (6 bases). This CDR3 has 14 residues. V gave up 0 bases and J gave up 8 bases, with 11 bases separating them. Looked up from germline, CDR1 is LNHNV and CDR2 is YYDKDF (reference sequence). The DNA read from the CDR3 is TGTGCCACCAGCAGAGAGGGGACACCTCATGAG. The encoded protein is CATSREGTPHE. In full, the CDR3 reads CATSREGTPHEQFF.

A remark on this clone: The read falls 3 residues short of the CDR3 end, and the missing part is taken from the germline J gene. The gene calls are TRBV7-9 and TRBJ2-4, with D possibly matching TRBD1 (6 bases). The CDR3 totals 14 residues. Germline V gene lookup returns CDR1 SEHNR and CDR2 FQNEAQ (reference sequence). This CDR3 reads CASSLNAGVETQYF. CDR3 bases read: TGTGCCAGCAGCTTAAACGCAGGGGTAGAGACT. Drawing the rest from reference TRBV7-9 and TRBJ2-4, the complete variable domain is DTGVSQNPRHKITKRGQNVTFRCDPISEHNRLYWYRQTLGQGPEFLTYFQNEAQLEKSRLLSDRFSAERPKGSFSTLEIQRTEQGDSAMYLCASSLNAGVETQYFGAGTRLSVL.

As to this clone: Read coverage stops 3 residues before the CDR3 terminus; the germline J gene supplies the remainder. The V gene is TRBV20-1, the J gene TRBJ2-7, with D possibly being TRBD1 (6 bases). With 6 bases removed from V and 2 bases from J, the gap between germline ends came to 11 bases. Germline assignment: CDR1 DFQATT and CDR2 SNEGSKA (reference sequence). This CDR3 has 12 residues. The sequenced part of the CDR3 DNA is TGCAGTGCGCCGGACAGCGCCTACGAG. Translated: CSAPDSAYE. The whole CDR3 region reads CSAPDSAYEQYF.

To note about this clone: The DNA ends 3 residues before the CDR3 does, and the rest of the CDR3 is filled in from the germline J gene. The genes are TRBV6-2 or TRBV6-3 and TRBJ2-4, with D possibly TRBD1 on 6 matching bases. CDR3 length equals 13 residues. CDR1 and CDR2 (germline): MNHEY, SVGEGT. CDR3 protein: CASSLQGNQPQYF. CDR3 bases read: TGTGCCAGCAGTCTACAGGGCAATCAGCCT.

In the case of this clone: The read is 3 residues too short to cover the CDR3 end, so that end is filled in from the germline J gene. The rearrangement uses TRBV18 and TRBJ1-2; 7 nucleotides align to TRBD1. This CDR3 is built from 14 residues. Germline CDR1 is KGHSH and CDR2 is LQKENI. CDR3: CASSLTGQTYEYTF. The sequenced part of the CDR3 DNA is TGTGCCAGCTCACTTACGGGACAGACCTACGAA.

As for this clone: The read ends 3 residues early relative to the CDR3; the germline J gene fills the gap. The chain carries TRBV20-1 and TRBJ2-1; D gene ambiguous. Germline V lookup: CDR1 DFQATT, CDR2 SNEGSKA (reference sequence). CDR3 length: 12 residues. Deletions cut 5 bases from V and 7 bases from J, with 12 bases between. The CDR3 sequence is CSAPASGNEQFF. Partial CDR3 DNA: TGCAGTGCTCCGGCTAGTGGAAATGAG.

As concerns this clone: With the read ending 3 residues before the CDR3 end, the germline J gene is used to fill in that end. J is TRBJ2-4 and V is TRBV29-1, with D perhaps matching TRBD2 (7 bases). The germline V gene encodes CDR1 SQVTM and CDR2 ANQGSEA. This CDR3 spans 12 amino acids. The covered CDR3 bases are TGCAGCGGGGGGGGACAATTAGAGACT. As protein: CSGGGQLET. The CDR3 in full is CSGGGQLETQYF.